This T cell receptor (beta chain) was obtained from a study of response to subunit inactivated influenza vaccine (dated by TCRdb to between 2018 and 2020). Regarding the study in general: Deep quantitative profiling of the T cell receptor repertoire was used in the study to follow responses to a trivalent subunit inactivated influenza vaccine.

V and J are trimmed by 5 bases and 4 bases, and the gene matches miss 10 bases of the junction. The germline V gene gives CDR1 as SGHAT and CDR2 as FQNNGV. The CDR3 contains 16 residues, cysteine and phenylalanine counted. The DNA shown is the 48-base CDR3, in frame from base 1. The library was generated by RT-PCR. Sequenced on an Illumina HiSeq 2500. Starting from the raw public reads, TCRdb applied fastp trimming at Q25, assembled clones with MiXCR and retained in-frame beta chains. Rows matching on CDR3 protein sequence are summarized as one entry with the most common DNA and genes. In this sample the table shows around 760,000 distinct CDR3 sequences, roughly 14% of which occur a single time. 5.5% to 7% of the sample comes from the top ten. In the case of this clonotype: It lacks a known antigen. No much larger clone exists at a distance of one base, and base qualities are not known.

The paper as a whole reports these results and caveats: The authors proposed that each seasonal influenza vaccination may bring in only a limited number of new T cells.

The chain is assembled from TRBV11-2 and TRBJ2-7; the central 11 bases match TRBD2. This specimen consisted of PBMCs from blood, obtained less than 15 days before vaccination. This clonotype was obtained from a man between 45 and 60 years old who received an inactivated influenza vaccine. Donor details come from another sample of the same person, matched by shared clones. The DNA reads TGTGCCAGCAGCCATCTACGTACTAGCGGGGGTTACGAGCAGTACTTC. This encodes CASSHLRTSGGYEQYF. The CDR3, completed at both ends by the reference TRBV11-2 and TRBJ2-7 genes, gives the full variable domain EAGVAQSPRYKIIEKRQSVAFWCNPISGHATLYWYQQILGQGPKLLIQFQNNGVVDDSQLPKDRFSAERLKGVDSTLKIQPAKLEDSAVYLCASSHLRTSGGYEQYFGPGTRLTVT.